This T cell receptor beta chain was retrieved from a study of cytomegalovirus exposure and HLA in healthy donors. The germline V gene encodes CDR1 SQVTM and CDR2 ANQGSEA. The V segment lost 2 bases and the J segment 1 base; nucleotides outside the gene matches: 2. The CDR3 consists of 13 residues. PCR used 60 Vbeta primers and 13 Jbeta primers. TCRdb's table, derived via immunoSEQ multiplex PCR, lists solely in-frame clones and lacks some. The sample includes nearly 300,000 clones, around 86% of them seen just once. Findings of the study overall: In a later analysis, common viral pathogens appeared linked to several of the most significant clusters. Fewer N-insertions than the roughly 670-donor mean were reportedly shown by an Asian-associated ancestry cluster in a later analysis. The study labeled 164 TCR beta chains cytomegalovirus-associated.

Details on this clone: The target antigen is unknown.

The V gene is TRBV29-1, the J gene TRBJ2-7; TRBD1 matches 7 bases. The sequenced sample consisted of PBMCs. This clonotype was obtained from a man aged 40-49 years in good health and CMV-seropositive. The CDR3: CSVEMGQSYEQYF. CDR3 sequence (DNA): TGCAGCGTTGAAATGGGACAGTCCTACGAGCAGTACTTC.